This T cell receptor (beta chain) was found in a study of cytomegalovirus exposure and HLA in healthy donors. Trimming cost V 0 bases and J 10 bases, with 14 bases left between them. Germline V gives CDR1 SGDLS, CDR2 YYNGEE. This CDR3 is 14 amino acids long. Study-level points and caveats: As a later analysis showed, several of the most significant clusters appeared to be linked to common viral pathogens. Many donors carried some public TCRs, although rarity characterized most TCR sequences.

It was with 60 Vbeta and 13 Jbeta primers that the PCR ran. Measured with immunoSEQ multiplex PCR; TCRdb has only the in-frame clones, and not every one. The sample lists more than 45,000 clones; about 80% were seen once. In this sample, this clone turned up a few times. What it binds is not known. The receptor was isolated from a man aged 50 to 60 in good health and CMV-seronegative. Sequenced sample: PBMCs. J is TRBJ1-5 and V is TRBV9; maybe TRBD1 (5 bases). CDR3 amino acids: CASSVAMTGGPQHF. CDR3 DNA sequence: TGTGCCAGCAGCGTAGCTATGACGGGGGGTCCCCAGCATTTT.